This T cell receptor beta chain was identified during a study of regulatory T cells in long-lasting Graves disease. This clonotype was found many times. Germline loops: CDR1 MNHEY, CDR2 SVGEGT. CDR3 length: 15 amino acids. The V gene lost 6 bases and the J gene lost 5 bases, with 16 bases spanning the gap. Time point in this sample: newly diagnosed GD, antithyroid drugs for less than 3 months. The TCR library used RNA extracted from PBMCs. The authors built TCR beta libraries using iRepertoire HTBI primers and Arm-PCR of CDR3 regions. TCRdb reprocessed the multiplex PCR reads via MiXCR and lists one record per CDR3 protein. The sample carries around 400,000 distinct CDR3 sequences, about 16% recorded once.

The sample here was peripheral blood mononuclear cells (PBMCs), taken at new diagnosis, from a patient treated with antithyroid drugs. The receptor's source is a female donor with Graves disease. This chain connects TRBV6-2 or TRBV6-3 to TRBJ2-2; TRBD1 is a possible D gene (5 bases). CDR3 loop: CASSYIQGITGELFF. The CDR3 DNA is TGTGCCAGCAGCTACATCCAGGGAATAACCGGGGAGCTGTTTTTT.